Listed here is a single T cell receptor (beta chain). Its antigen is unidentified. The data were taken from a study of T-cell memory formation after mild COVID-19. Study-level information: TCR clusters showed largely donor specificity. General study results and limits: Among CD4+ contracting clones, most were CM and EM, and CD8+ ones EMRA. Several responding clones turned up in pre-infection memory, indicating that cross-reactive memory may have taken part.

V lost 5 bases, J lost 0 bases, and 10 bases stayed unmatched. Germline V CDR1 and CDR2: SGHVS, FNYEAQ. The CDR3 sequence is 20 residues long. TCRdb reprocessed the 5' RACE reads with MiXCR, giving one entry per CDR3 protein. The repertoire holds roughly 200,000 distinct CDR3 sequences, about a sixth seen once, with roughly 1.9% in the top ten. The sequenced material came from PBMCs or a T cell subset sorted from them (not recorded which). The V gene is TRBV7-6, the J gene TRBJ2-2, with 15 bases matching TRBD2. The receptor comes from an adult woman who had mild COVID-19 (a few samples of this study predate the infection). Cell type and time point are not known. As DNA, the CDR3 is TGTGCCAGCAGCCCGAGGACTAGCGGGAGGGGATTCGCGAACACCGGGGAGCTGTTTTTT. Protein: CASSPRTSGRGFANTGELFF. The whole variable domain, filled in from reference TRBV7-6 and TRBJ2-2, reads GAGVSQSPRYKVTKRGQDVALRCDPISGHVSLYWYRQALGQGPEFLTYFNYEAQQDKSGLPNDRFSAERPEGSISTLTIQRTEQRDSAMYRCASSPRTSGRGFANTGELFFGEGSRLTVL.